The following is a TCR beta chain sequence with its context. This clone's antigen is unknown. No clone much larger than this one lies a single base away; base qualities are absent. Whole blood was collected in K2EDTA tubes by collaborating institutions according to the institutions' own protocols. For TCRbeta analysis, collaborator samples were shipped as frozen whole blood, as isolated PBMCs, or as DNA extracted from either sample type. The data originate from a study of blood T cell repertoires in COVID-19 (dated by TCRdb to 2020 to 2022). As for the study more broadly: Samples covering the acute and convalescent phases of COVID-19 were provided by collaborators in the United States, Italy and Spain. The prospective study material was composed of cDNA or gDNA derived from T cells, B-cell-depleted T cells, or PBMCs. Deeply sampled blood TCRbeta repertoires from subjects exposed to, actively infected with, or recovered from COVID-19 were included in the dataset. A freely available public database, intended as a resource for researchers studying the immune response to SARS-CoV-2, is where the repertoires were released. Samples came from the ongoing ImmuneRACE study (first 160 participants) plus 1,254 subjects from 6 global collaborators. The sample metadata nearly always contained a de-identified subject ID, COVID-19 status, age in years and sex. Where HLA class I and class II types were available, the types were taken from metadata supplied by the sample provider, not from assay-based typing.

Paper-wide results and their limitations: The quantity of clinical and demographic metadata differed by source and by participant and was supplied without curation.

Cut back by 3 bases and 2 bases, the V and J ends lie 18 bases apart. The CDR3 holds 18 amino acids from the cysteine to the phenylalanine. This entry keeps only the CDR3 DNA: 54 bases, framed from base 1. According to the germline V gene (reference sequence), CDR1 reads SGHNT and CDR2 reads YYREEE. The immunoSEQ Assay, a bias-controlled multiplex PCR, was used to amplify TCRbeta CDR3 regions from genomic DNA. Concerning the study's data processing: The number of nucleated cells in each sample was estimated by amplification of reference gene primers within the assay. Sequence reads were collapsed and filtered to measure the absolute abundance of every unique TCRbeta CDR3 rearrangement. For each sample, productive Simpson clonality was calculated by taking the square root of Simpson's diversity index across productive rearrangements. Held by TCRdb, this immuneACCESS table contains in-frame sequences only and omits some clones. Under half of the omission traces to an unresolved V gene where checked; the cause of the rest is unknown. V and J calls plus clone size are reproduced from that table; the DNA served to infer D and trimming. The table for this sample lists approximately 100,000 clones; around 66% of them were counted only once. The ten largest clones capture about 6.5% of the sample.

The receptor's source is a man older than 75 with acute or convalescent COVID-19. Recombination linked TRBV5-4 to TRBJ2-6; a tentative D call is TRBD2 (6 bases match). The sample taken for sequencing was peripheral blood. The CDR3 has the sequence CASSSGGTTSAGANVLTF. The nucleotide sequence reads as follows: TGTGCCAGCAGCTCCGGGGGAACGACTTCGGCTGGGGCCAACGTCCTGACTTTC.